This T cell receptor (beta chain) appears in the sequencing data of a study of CD8 T cells in ankylosing spondylitis. TCRdb reprocessed the 5' RACE reads with MiXCR, giving one entry per CDR3 protein. The sample has 220,000 or so distinct CDR3 sequences; about a sixth are singletons. Study results and limitations: There was a TCR beta motif, made of several highly homologous variants, that appeared characteristic of ankylosing spondylitis blood.

J gave up 1 base and V 5 bases, and 4 bases lay outside the gene matches. CDR3 length: 15 residues. Germline CDR1 and CDR2: SGHTA and FQGNSA. Turning to this clonotype: Its specificity is not known.

The V and J genes are TRBV7-2 and TRBJ2-1; 8 bases are a match to TRBD1. The receptor comes from a male donor with ankylosing spondylitis. The sample was blood, either unsorted or a sorted T cell fraction (not recorded which). CDR3 amino acids: CASSLRQGSYNEQFF. The CDR3 DNA reads TGTGCCAGCAGCCTCAGACAGGGGTCCTACAATGAGCAGTTCTTC.